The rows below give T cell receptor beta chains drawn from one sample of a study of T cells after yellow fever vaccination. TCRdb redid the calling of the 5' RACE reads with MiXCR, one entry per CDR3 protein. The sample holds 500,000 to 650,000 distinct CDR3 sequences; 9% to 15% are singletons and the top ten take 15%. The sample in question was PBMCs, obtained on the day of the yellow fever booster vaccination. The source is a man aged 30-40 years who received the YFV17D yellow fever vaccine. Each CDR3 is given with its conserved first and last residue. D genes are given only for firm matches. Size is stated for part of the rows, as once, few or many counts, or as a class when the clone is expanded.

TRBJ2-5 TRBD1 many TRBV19 CASTADRGLGSQYF TGTGCCAGTACTGCGGACAGGGGGCTTGGGTCCCAGTACTTC
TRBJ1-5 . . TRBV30 CAWSVPGGGNQPQHF TGTGCCTGGAGTGTACCGGGGGGAGGAAATCAGCCCCAGCATTTT
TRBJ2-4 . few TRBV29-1 CSGGRGGAGNIQYF TGCAGCGGTGGCAGGGGGGGAGCGGGAAACATTCAGTACTTC
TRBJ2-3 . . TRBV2 CASSEARIGDTDTQYF TGTGCCAGCAGTGAAGCGCGAATAGGGGACACAGATACGCAGTATTTT
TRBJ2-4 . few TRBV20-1 CSAPRGQRIGKNIQYF TGCAGTGCCCCGCGGGGACAGAGAATAGGCAAAAACATTCAGTACTTC
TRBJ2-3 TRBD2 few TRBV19 CASSTTSGTADTQYF TGTGCCAGTAGTACCACTAGCGGGACTGCAGATACGCAGTATTTT
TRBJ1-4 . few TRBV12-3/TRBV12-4 CASSLGHEEKLFF TGTGCCAGCAGTTTAGGACATGAAGAAAAACTGTTTTTT
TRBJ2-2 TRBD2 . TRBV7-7 CASSFGLAGNTGELFF TGTGCCAGCAGCTTTGGACTAGCGGGAAACACCGGGGAGCTGTTTTTT
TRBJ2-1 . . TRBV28 CASEGRPGRPNEQFF TGTGCCAGCGAGGGCAGACCGGGGCGTCCCAATGAGCAGTTCTTC
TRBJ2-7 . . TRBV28 CASSPPGGRLEQYF TGTGCCAGCAGTCCCCCCGGAGGGCGGTTGGAGCAGTACTTC
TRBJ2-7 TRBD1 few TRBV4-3 CASSQDHRGPYEQYF TGCGCCAGCAGCCAAGATCACAGGGGACCCTACGAGCAGTACTTC
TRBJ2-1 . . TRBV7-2 CASSLASLGEQFF TGTGCCAGCAGCTTAGCGTCCCTAGGTGAGCAGTTCTTC
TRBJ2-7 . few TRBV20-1 CSARVQGEYF TGCAGTGCACGAGTACAGGGAGAGTACTTC
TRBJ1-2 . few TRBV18 CASSRGRDFRGGYTF TGTGCCAGCTCACGGGGCCGGGACTTTCGAGGGGGCTACACCTTC
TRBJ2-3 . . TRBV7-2 CASSFTALGTDTQYF TGTGCCAGCAGCTTTACAGCCCTAGGCACAGATACGCAGTATTTT